A single T cell receptor beta chain is shown here with its context. One entry per CDR3 protein, called by TCRdb with MiXCR from the 5' RACE reads. The data hold 60,000 or so distinct CDR3 sequences, with about 10% observed a single time. This sample is drawn from a study of early T cells in non-severe SARS-CoV-2 infection. The sequenced sample was whole blood. This TCR was recovered from an adult who was a healthcare worker with PCR-confirmed SARS-CoV-2 infection or an uninfected control (not recorded which).

The CDR3 DNA sequence: TGCAGCGTAGCATGGACAGTGGGAAATGAAAAACTGTTTTTT. This sequence encodes CSVAWTVGNEKLFF. The gene calls are TRBV29-1 and TRBJ1-4, with D maybe TRBD1 (6 bases). This CDR3 contains 14 residues. Trimming removed 6 bases at V and 5 bases at J, with 16 bases between. Germline values: CDR1 SQVTM, CDR2 ANQGSEA.